The clone carrying this T cell receptor (beta chain) was seen repeatedly, ten times or more. The antigen is unknown. This entry comes from a study of T-cell reconstitution after alpha-beta-depleted transplantation in children. Notes on the study in general: T-cell counts and diversity were attributed mostly to newly produced T cells one year after transplant.

A library of TCRbeta sequences, prepared with unique molecular identifiers, was generated. Via MiXCR, TCRdb re-called the PCR reads, giving one row per CDR3 protein. The profile shows 540,000 or so distinct CDR3 sequences, roughly 23% of them singletons. The CDR3 is 16 amino acids. The ends were cut back, 8 bases at V and 5 bases at J, with 23 bases in the middle. This specimen was PBMCs, mostly from graft donor cells, taken 360 days after TCRalphabeta/CD19-depleted stem cell transplant. The TCR originated in a boy in the first two years of life who had a stem cell transplant for acute myeloid leukemia, so the T cells may come from the graft donor. The genes are TRBV12-3 or TRBV12-4 and TRBJ2-3; possibly TRBD2 for D (5 bases). CDR3 in amino acids: CASFITGSFYKDTQYF. CDR3 coding DNA: TGTGCCAGCTTCATAACGGGGTCTTTTTATAAAGATACGCAGTATTTT.